The source of this T cell receptor beta chain is a study of CD8 T cells in ankylosing spondylitis. Study-wide results and caveats: Blood from ankylosing spondylitis patients appeared to carry a characteristic roughly 8-variant TCR beta motif.

TCRdb passed the 5' RACE reads through MiXCR, listing each CDR3 protein once. Of about 440,000 distinct CDR3 sequences listed, 17% are singletons. The CDR3 totals 13 residues. V shed 2 bases and J shed 4 bases, with 8 bases lying between them. Germline V gene lookup returns CDR1 SEHNR and CDR2 FQNEAQ (reference sequence). As concerns this clonotype: No antigen is known for it.

Sample: blood, either unsorted or a sorted T cell fraction (not recorded which). This receptor was obtained from a male donor with ankylosing spondylitis. The chain links TRBV7-9 to TRBJ1-2; D is undetermined. The CDR3 DNA is TGTGCCAGCAGCTTAATGGGAAGCTATGGCTACACCTTC. Protein: CASSLMGSYGYTF.